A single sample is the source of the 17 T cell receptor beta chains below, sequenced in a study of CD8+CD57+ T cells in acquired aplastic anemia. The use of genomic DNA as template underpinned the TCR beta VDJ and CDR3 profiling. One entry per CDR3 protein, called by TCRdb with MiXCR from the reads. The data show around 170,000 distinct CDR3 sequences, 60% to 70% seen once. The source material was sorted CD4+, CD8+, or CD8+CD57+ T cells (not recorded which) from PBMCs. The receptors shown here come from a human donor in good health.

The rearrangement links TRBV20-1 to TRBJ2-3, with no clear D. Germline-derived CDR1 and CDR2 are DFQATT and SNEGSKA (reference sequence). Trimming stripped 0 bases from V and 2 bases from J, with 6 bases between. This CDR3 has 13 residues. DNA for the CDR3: TGCAGTGCTAGAGACCGCGTCACAGATACGCAGTATTTT. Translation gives CSARDRVTDTQYF.

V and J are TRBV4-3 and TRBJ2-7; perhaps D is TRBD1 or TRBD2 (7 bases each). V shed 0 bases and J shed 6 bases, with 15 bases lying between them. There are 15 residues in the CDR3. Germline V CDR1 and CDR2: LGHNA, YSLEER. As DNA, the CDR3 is TGCGCCAGCAGCCAAGAGGGACAGAGGGGGGGCGAGCAGTACTTC. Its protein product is CASSQEGQRGGEQYF.

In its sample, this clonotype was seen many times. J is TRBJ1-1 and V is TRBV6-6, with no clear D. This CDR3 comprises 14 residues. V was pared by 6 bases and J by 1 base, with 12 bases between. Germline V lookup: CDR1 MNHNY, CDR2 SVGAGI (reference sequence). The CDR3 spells CASSHGPANTEAFF. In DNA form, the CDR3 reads TGTGCCAGCAGCCACGGGCCGGCGAACACTGAAGCTTTCTTT.

The CDR3 spells CASNGDSTDTQYF. The CDR3 coding sequence is TGCGCCAGCAATGGGGATAGCACAGATACGCAGTATTTT. The V gene is TRBV5-1, the J gene TRBJ2-3; no firm D call. V lost 6 bases, J lost 0 bases, and 8 bases lay in between. This CDR3 region has 13 residues. The germline gives CDR1 SGHRS, CDR2 YFSETQ.

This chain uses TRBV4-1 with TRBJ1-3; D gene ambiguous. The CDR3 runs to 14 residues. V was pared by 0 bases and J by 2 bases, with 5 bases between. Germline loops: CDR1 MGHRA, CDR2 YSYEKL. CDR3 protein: CASSQELAGNTIYF. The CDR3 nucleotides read TGCGCCAGCAGCCAAGAACTAGCTGGAAACACCATATATTTT.

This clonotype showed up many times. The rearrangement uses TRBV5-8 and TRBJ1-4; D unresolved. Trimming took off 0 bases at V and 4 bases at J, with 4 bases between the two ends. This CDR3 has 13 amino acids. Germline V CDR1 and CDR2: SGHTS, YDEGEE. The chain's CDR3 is CASSLEGNEKLFF. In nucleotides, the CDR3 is TGTGCCAGCAGCTTGGAGGGTAATGAAAAACTGTTTTTT. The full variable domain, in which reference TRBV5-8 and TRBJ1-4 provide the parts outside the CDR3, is EAGVTQSPTHLIKTRGQQATLRCSPISGHTSVYWYQQALGLGLQFLLWYDEGEERNRGNFPPRFSGRQFPNYSSELNVNALELEDSALYLCASSLEGNEKLFFGSGTQLSVL.

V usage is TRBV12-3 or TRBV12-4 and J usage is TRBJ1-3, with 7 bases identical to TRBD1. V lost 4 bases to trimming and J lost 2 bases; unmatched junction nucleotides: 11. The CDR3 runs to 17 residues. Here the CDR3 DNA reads TGTGCCAGCAGTTACGGTCTACAGGGGAGGCCTGGAAACACCATATATTTT. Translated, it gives CASSYGLQGRPGNTIYF.

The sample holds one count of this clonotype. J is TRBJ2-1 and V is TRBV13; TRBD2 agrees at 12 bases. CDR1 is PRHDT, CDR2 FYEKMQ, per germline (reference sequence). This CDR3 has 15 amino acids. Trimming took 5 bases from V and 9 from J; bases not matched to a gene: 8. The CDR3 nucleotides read TGTGCCAGCAGCATCAGACTAGCGGGAGACGGTGAGCAGTTCTTC. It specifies CASSIRLAGDGEQFF.

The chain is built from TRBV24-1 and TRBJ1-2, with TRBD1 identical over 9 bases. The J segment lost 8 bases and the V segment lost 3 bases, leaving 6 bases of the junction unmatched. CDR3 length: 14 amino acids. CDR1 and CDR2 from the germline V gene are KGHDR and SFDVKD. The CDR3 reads CATSDPGTGYGYTF. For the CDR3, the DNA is TGTGCCACCAGTGATCCAGGGACAGGGTACGGCTACACCTTC.

CDR3 sequence (DNA): TGTGCCAGCAGCCTGTTCGACACTGAAGCTTTCTTT. Its protein product is CASSLFDTEAFF. The genes are TRBV7-9 and TRBJ1-1; D unclear. CDR3 length equals 12 residues. CDR1 and CDR2 (germline): SEHNR, FQNEAQ (reference sequence). Trimming pared 5 bases from V and 3 bases from J, leaving 7 bases between. The full variable domain, with the rest looked up from reference TRBV7-9 and TRBJ1-1, is DTGVSQNPRHKITKRGQNVTFRCDPISEHNRLYWYRQTLGQGPEFLTYFQNEAQLEKSRLLSDRFSAERPKGSFSTLEIQRTEQGDSAMYLCASSLFDTEAFFGQGTRLTVV.

This chain's CDR3 is CASSLEGNAEAFF. The CDR3, as DNA: TGTGCCAGCAGCTTAGAAGGAAACGCTGAAGCTTTCTTT. The chain links TRBV7-3 to TRBJ1-1; D unresolved. The CDR3 contains 13 residues. V lost 2 bases and J 6 bases, leaving 10 bases between the germline ends. The germline gives CDR1 SGHTA, CDR2 FQGTGA. The full variable domain, its missing parts supplied by reference TRBV7-3 and TRBJ1-1, is GAGVSQTPSNKVTEKGKYVELRCDPISGHTALYWYRQSLGQGPEFLIYFQGTGAADDSGLPNDRFFAVRPEGSVSTLKIQRTERGDSAVYLCASSLEGNAEAFFGQGTRLTVV.

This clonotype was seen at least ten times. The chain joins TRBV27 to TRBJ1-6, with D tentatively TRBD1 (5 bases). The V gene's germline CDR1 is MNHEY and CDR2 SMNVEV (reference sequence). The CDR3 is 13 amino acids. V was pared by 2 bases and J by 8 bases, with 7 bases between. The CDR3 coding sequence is TGTGCCAGCAGTTTAGCAGGGTATTCACCCCTCCACTTT. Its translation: CASSLAGYSPLHF.

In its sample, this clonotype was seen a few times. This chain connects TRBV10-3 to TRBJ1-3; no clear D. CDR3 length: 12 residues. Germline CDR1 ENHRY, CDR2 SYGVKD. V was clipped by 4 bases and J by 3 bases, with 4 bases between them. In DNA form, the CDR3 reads TGTGCCATCAGTGCAGATGGAAACACCATATATTTT. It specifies CAISADGNTIYF.

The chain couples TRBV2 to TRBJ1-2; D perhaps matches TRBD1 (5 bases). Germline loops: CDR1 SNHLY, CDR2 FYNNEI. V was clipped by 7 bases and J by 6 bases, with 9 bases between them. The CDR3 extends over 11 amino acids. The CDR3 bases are TGTGCCAGCAACCAGGGCAATGGCTACACCTTC. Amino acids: CASNQGNGYTF.

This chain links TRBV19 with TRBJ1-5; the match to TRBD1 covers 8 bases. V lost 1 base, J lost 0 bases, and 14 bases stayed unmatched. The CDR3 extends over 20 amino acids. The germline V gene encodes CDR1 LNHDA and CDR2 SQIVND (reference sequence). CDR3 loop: CASSIGTGQGGSYSNQPQHF. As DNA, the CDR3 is TGTGCCAGTAGTATAGGGACAGGGCAAGGAGGCTCTTATAGCAATCAGCCCCAGCATTTT.

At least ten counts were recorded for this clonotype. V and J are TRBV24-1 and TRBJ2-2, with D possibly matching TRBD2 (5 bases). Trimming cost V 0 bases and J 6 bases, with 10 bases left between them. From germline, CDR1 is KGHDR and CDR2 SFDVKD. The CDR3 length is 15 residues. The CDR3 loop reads CATSDLEAGSGELFF. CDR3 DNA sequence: TGTGCCACCAGTGATTTGGAGGCGGGTTCCGGGGAGCTGTTTTTT.

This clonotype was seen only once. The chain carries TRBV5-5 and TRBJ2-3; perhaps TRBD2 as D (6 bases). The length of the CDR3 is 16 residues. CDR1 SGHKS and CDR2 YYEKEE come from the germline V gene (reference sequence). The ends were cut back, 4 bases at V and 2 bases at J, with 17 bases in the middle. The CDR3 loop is CASSLVPGEVTDTQYF. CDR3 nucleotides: TGTGCCAGCAGCCTGGTCCCCGGGGAGGTCACAGATACGCAGTATTTT. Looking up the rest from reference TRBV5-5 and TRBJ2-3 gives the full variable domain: DAGVTQSPTHLIKTRGQQVTLRCSPISGHKSVSWYQQVLGQGPQFIFQYYEKEERGRGNFPDRFSARQFPNYSSELNVNALLLGDSALYLCASSLVPGEVTDTQYFGPGTRLTVL.